One and the same sample provided the 23 T cell receptor beta chains below, sequenced in a study of blood T cells in healthy people across ages. A J-beta primer mix and a sample-barcoded 5' primer were used in a second PCR of roughly 7 to 12 cycles. TCRdb processed the 5' RACE reads anew with MiXCR; each CDR3 protein has one entry. The sample consists of around 1,800,000 distinct CDR3 sequences, about two fifths of them appearing once. The sequenced sample consisted of blood. The source is a human donor in good health.

The rearrangement joins TRBV20-1 to TRBJ2-1, with TRBD2 matching over 7 bases. Germline V gives CDR1 DFQATT, CDR2 SNEGSKA (reference sequence). This CDR3 is built from 10 residues. This CDR3 reads CGGGPNEQFF. CDR3 nucleotides: TGCGGCGGGGGACCTAATGAGCAGTTCTTC.

The chain employs TRBV20-1 and TRBJ1-3, with D unclear. The V gene's germline CDR1 is DFQATT and CDR2 SNEGSKA (reference sequence). V was cut by 0 bases and J by 0 bases, with 12 bases left in between. The CDR3 consists of 16 residues. CDR3 loop: CSARDPYDSSGNTIYF. The DNA of the CDR3 is TGCAGTGCTAGAGATCCCTACGATAGCTCTGGAAACACCATATATTTT.

In this sample, this clonotype turned up a few times. V is TRBV19 and J is TRBJ1-2; 8 bases line up with TRBD1. V was pared by 6 bases and J by 4 bases, with 10 bases of the junction left unmatched. Per the germline V gene, CDR1 is LNHDA and CDR2 is SQIVND (reference sequence). This CDR3 region has 15 residues. CDR3 loop: CASRRTSGQAYGYTF. The CDR3, as DNA: TGTGCCAGTAGGAGAACGTCGGGACAGGCCTATGGCTACACCTTC.

This clonotype has only a few counts. The V gene is TRBV7-2, the J gene TRBJ1-2, with 8 bases lining up with TRBD1. There are 15 residues in the CDR3. The V gene end was trimmed by 1 base and the J gene end by 4 bases; junction bases not matched to a gene: 5. CDR1 is SGHTA, CDR2 FQGNSA, per germline. CDR3 nucleotide sequence: TGTGCCAGCAGCTTAGGGGCAGGGGGCGTCTATGGCTACACCTTC. It translates to CASSLGAGGVYGYTF.

This clonotype was picked up a small number of times. The V and J genes are TRBV4-3 and TRBJ1-2; D gene unclear. CDR3 length: 12 residues. CDR1 is LGHNA and CDR2 is YSLEER in the germline V gene. Trimming removed 4 bases at V and 5 bases at J, with 8 bases between. Written as DNA, the CDR3 is TGCGCCAGCAGCCTCCACCCATATGGCTACACCTTC. It specifies CASSLHPYGYTF.

V is TRBV7-2 and J is TRBJ2-7; TRBD1 might be the D (6 bases). CDR3 size: 15 residues. V lost 6 bases to trimming and J lost 7 bases, with 22 bases between them. Germline V gene lookup returns CDR1 SGHTA and CDR2 FQGNSA. The CDR3 is CASSLDGGSVREQYF. The CDR3 DNA follows: TGTGCCAGCAGTCTTGATGGGGGCTCGGTTCGGGAGCAGTACTTC.

This rearrangement joins TRBV2 to TRBJ1-4; a weak D match, TRBD1 (5 bases). The CDR3 consists of 14 residues. Looked up from germline, CDR1 is SNHLY and CDR2 is FYNNEI. V was shortened by 6 bases and J by 8 bases, with 16 bases between the two germline ends. CDR3 nucleotide sequence: TGTGCCAGCAGCGCCGGGGCGGTAAGGGAAAAACTGTTTTTT. This gives the protein CASSAGAVREKLFF. Based on the CDR3 plus reference TRBV2 and TRBJ1-4, the full variable domain is EPEVTQTPSHQVTQMGQEVILRCVPISNHLYFYWYRQILGQKVEFLVSFYNNEISEKSEIFDDQFSVERPDGSNFTLKIRSTKLEDSAMYFCASSAGAVREKLFFGSGTQLSVL.

The V call is TRBV7-9, the J call TRBJ2-3; D is ambiguous. Trimming removed 1 base from V and 1 base from J, with 12 bases in between. Germline assignment: CDR1 SEHNR and CDR2 FQNEAQ (reference sequence). The CDR3 contains 16 residues. CDR3 DNA sequence: TGTGCCAGCAGCTTAGAGTCTAGAGTGGGCACAGATACGCAGTATTTT. Amino acid sequence: CASSLESRVGTDTQYF.

The V gene is TRBV4-3, the J gene TRBJ1-1, with D unclear. The germline V and J ends were trimmed by 5 bases and 6 bases, with 13 bases remaining between them. This CDR3 is 13 amino acids long. Germline V gene lookup returns CDR1 LGHNA and CDR2 YSLEER. CDR3: CASSGSGYPEAFF. Written as DNA, the CDR3 is TGCGCCAGCAGCGGGAGTGGTTACCCTGAAGCTTTCTTT.

This clonotype came up a few times. The rearrangement uses TRBV6-1 and TRBJ1-6; a weak D match, TRBD1 (6 bases). Germline values: CDR1 MNHNS, CDR2 SASEGT. Trimming cost V 5 bases and J 10 bases, with 21 bases left between them. CDR3 length: 16 amino acids. The CDR3 region is CASSQPLRGAESPLHF. The CDR3 DNA follows: TGTGCCAGCAGTCAACCGCTCAGGGGCGCGGAGTCACCCCTCCACTTT.

This clonotype came up many times. The rearrangement uses TRBV20-1 and TRBJ1-1; D might be TRBD1 (5 bases). The CDR3 runs 12 residues. V lost 1 base and J 5 bases, leaving 8 bases between the germline ends. Per the germline V gene, CDR1 is DFQATT and CDR2 is SNEGSKA (reference sequence). The CDR3 bases are TGCAGTGCTAGAGCCGGGGGGACTGAAGCTTTCTTT. Its protein product is CSARAGGTEAFF.

The chain recombines TRBV15 with TRBJ2-5; D might be TRBD2 (5 bases). CDR1 is LNHNV and CDR2 is YYDKDF in the germline V gene (reference sequence). The V end was cut by 1 base, the J end by 2 bases, with 11 bases between. CDR3 size: 15 residues. The DNA for the CDR3 is TGTGCCACCAGCAGAGCGGTGAGGGCGCAAGAGACCCAGTACTTC. Encoded protein: CATSRAVRAQETQYF.

This clonotype was observed many times. This chain links TRBV19 with TRBJ2-3, with D perhaps matching TRBD1 or TRBD2 (5 bases each). The CDR3 sequence is 14 residues long. Germline loops: CDR1 LNHDA, CDR2 SQIVND (reference sequence). Between the trimmed V and J ends, which lost 8 bases and 1 base, there was a span of 13 bases. CDR3 nucleotides: TGTGCCAGTTCCAGTTTGGGGGGCACAGATACGCAGTATTTT. As protein: CASSSLGGTDTQYF.

V is TRBV12-3 or TRBV12-4 and J is TRBJ1-2; D is possibly TRBD1 (5 bases). CDR3 length: 14 residues. V lost 6 bases and J 6 bases, leaving 17 bases between the germline ends. The CDR3 protein is CASSQDGTANGYTF. For the CDR3, the DNA is TGTGCCAGCAGCCAAGACGGGACGGCCAATGGCTACACCTTC.

V and J are TRBV10-3 and TRBJ2-1; 7 nucleotides align to TRBD1. Germline trimming cut 3 bases from V and 0 bases from J; bases unmatched to any gene: 5. Germline V gene lookup returns CDR1 ENHRY and CDR2 SYGVKD. This CDR3 has 16 amino acids. CDR3 nucleotides: TGTGCCATCAGTGACCAGACAGGGAGCTCCTACAATGAGCAGTTCTTC. This translates into CAISDQTGSSYNEQFF.

The rearrangement uses TRBV20-1 and TRBJ2-1; 9 nucleotides align to TRBD2. With V trimmed by 2 bases and J by 4 bases, 9 bases remained unmatched. CDR3 length: 16 amino acids. Germline lookup yields CDR1 DFQATT and CDR2 SNEGSKA (reference sequence). As DNA, the CDR3 is TGCAGTGCTAGAACTAGCGGGCAAATTACGTACAATGAGCAGTTCTTC. This gives the protein CSARTSGQITYNEQFF.

This clonotype has just a few counts. The germline gene is not matched at one end of the junction; a read error may be the cause. The V gene is TRBV7-8, the J gene TRBJ2-6; 7 bases fit TRBD1. The CDR3 has 16 residues. Germline CDR1 SGHVS, CDR2 FQNEAQ. Here the CDR3 DNA reads TGTGCCAGCAGCTTTAGGACAGGCTCTAGGGCCAACGTCCTGACTTTC. Translating gives CASSFRTGSRANVLTF.

This clonotype was counted only a few times. The CDR3 here is CSAPGTAPNQPQHF. CDR3 in DNA: TGCAGTGCTCCCGGGACAGCTCCTAATCAGCCCCAGCATTTT. The V and J genes are TRBV20-1 and TRBJ1-5, with 7 bases identical to TRBD1. Germline CDR1 and CDR2: DFQATT and SNEGSKA (reference sequence). Trimming at V came to 5 bases and at J to 4 bases, leaving 8 bases not matched to a gene. This CDR3 region has 14 residues.

The CDR3 here is CSAPGQSLYGYTF. The CDR3, as DNA: TGCAGTGCCCCAGGACAGTCACTCTATGGCTACACCTTC. The chain has TRBV20-1 and TRBJ1-2; D possibly corresponds to TRBD1 (6 bases). Germline V lookup: CDR1 DFQATT, CDR2 SNEGSKA (reference sequence). The CDR3 contains 13 residues. The V end was cut by 6 bases, the J end by 4 bases, with 15 bases between.

The count of this clonotype is one. The chain joins TRBV4-3 to TRBJ2-5, with 10 bases lining up with TRBD2. Germline V gives CDR1 LGHNA, CDR2 YSLEER. V was clipped by 0 bases and J by 5 bases; unmatched bases: 15. The length of the CDR3 is 19 residues. CDR3 DNA sequence: TGCGCCAGCAGCCAAGATTTAGCCAGCGGGGGGGCGTATGGTGAGACCCAGTACTTC. Protein: CASSQDLASGGAYGETQYF.

In its sample, this clonotype was seen a few times. The chain recombines TRBV7-9 with TRBJ2-7; the D gene could be TRBD1 or TRBD2 (6 bases each). Germline loops: CDR1 SEHNR, CDR2 FQNEAQ (reference sequence). CDR3 length: 14 amino acids. Trimming took 2 bases from V and 6 from J, leaving 14 bases between them. This CDR3 reads CASSLSGGSREQYF. CDR3 nucleotides: TGTGCCAGCAGCTTATCCGGGGGCTCGCGCGAGCAGTACTTC.

This chain uses TRBV7-2 with TRBJ2-7; unclear D gene. The CDR3 extends over 14 amino acids. Trimming took 1 base from V and 7 from J, leaving 14 bases between them. CDR1 SGHTA and CDR2 FQGNSA come from the germline V gene. CDR3 loop: CASSLGLGMDEQYF. Here the CDR3 DNA reads TGTGCCAGCAGCTTAGGGCTAGGGATGGATGAGCAGTACTTC. The entire variable domain, with the rest obtained from reference TRBV7-2 and TRBJ2-7, is as follows: GAGVSQSPSNKVTEKGKDVELRCDPISGHTALYWYRQSLGQGLEFLIYFQGNSAPDKSGLPSDRFSAERTGGSVSTLTIQRTQQEDSAVYLCASSLGLGMDEQYFGPGTRLTVT.

The chain combines TRBV10-3 with TRBJ2-5; 11 bases are shared with TRBD2. This CDR3 has 13 amino acids. Germline values: CDR1 ENHRY, CDR2 SYGVKD. V lost 9 bases, J lost 11 bases, and 11 bases stayed unmatched. This CDR3 is CAITGLAVGEQYF. The CDR3 bases are TGTGCCATTACGGGACTAGCGGTGGGAGAGCAGTACTTC.